This TCR beta chain was observed in a study of human T cells and chemical hapten exposure. Study-wide context: Patch tests delivered 0.01% DPC to the upper back and were evaluated at 6 days. Study findings and constraints: Versus controls, significantly more large CDR3 similarity clusters arose from expanded TCRs.

About this clonotype: Its antigen is currently unknown.

The time point is: patch test 3, about 24 weeks after DPC sensitization. Treatment described: therapeutic diphenylcyclopropenone sensitization with weekly scalp DPC. Extraction of total RNA was performed on unfractionated whole blood. Using its own MiXCR run on the RACE reads, TCRdb lists one record per CDR3 protein. The sample has about 120,000 distinct CDR3 sequences, around 11% seen once. Germline assignment: CDR1 DFQATT and CDR2 SNEGSKA (reference sequence). There are 17 residues in the CDR3. The trim removed 0 bases at V and 0 bases at J, leaving 8 bases unmatched. The source material was whole blood, sampled in connection with sensitization to the hapten diphenylcyclopropenone (DPC). The chain couples TRBV20-1 to TRBJ2-1, with TRBD2 matching over 7 bases. This clonotype was sampled from a woman aged 45 to 65 with alopecia areata. Some clones in this sample may be carry-over from other donors' samples. CDR3 sequence: CSARDRAGVHSYNEQFF. In DNA, the CDR3 is TGCAGTGCTAGAGATAGGGCGGGAGTCCACTCCTACAATGAGCAGTTCTTC.